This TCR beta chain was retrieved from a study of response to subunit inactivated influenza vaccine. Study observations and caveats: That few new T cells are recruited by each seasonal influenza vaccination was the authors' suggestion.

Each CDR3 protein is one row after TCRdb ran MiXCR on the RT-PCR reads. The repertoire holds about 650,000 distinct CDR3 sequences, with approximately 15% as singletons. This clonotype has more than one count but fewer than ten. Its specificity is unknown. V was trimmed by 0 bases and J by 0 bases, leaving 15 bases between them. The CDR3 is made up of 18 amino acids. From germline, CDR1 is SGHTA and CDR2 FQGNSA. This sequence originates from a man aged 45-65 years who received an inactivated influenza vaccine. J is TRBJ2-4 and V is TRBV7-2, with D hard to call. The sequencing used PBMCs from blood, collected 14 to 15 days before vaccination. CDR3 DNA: TGTGCCAGCAGCTTAGCGCTCCCCCCGACCTTAGCCAAAAACATTCAGTACTTC. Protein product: CASSLALPPTLAKNIQYF. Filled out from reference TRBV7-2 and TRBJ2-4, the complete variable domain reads GAGVSQSPSNKVTEKGKDVELRCDPISGHTALYWYRQSLGQGLEFLIYFQGNSAPDKSGLPSDRFSAERTGGSVSTLTIQRTQQEDSAVYLCASSLALPPTLAKNIQYFGAGTRLSVL.